Listed here is a single T cell receptor beta chain. What it recognizes is unknown. These data are taken from a study of shared clonotypes between healthy human individuals. Whole-study results and caveats: It was observed that roughly 5.1% of naive CD4 clonotypes were shared across a handful of donors.

The V segment lost 6 bases and the J segment 6 bases; nucleotides outside the gene matches: 6. Germline CDR1 reads MGHDK; CDR2 reads SYGVNS. The CDR3 loop spans 14 amino acids. Across several immunoSEQ plates, the genomic DNA of each subset was split evenly. The table came from immunoSEQ multiplex PCR; TCRdb's copy has only in-frame clones and leaves some out. The sample yields more than 150,000 clones, 90% to 95% seen once. This sequence joins TRBV25-1 and TRBJ1-5; 9 nucleotides match TRBD1. This TCR was recovered from a woman aged 25 to 39 in good health. Sequencing was done on a sample of naive CD4+ T cells sorted from blood. Regarding subset: CD45RA+ positively selected. CDR3 sequence reads: CASRGTGKGQPQHF. The CDR3 nucleotides are TGTGCCAGCAGGGGGACAGGGAAAGGTCAGCCCCAGCATTTT.